This TCR beta chain was documented in a study of T-cell memory formation after mild COVID-19. This clonotype was observed a handful of times. TCRdb ran MiXCR on the 5' RACE reads and lists one entry per CDR3 protein. The table records tens of thousands of distinct CDR3 sequences, over 15% of them present only once. Sequencing was done on a sample of PBMCs or a T cell subset sorted from them (not recorded which). This TCR was recovered from an adult woman who had mild COVID-19 (a few samples of this study predate the infection). Cell type and time point are not known.

The CDR3: CASSWTDSYNEQFF. The CDR3 DNA reads as TGTGCCAGCAGCTGGACGGACTCCTACAATGAGCAGTTCTTC. The chain recombines TRBV9 with TRBJ2-1; D is ambiguous. CDR3 size: 14 residues. Germline V gene data show CDR1 as SGDLS and CDR2 as YYNGEE. V lost 4 bases, J lost 0 bases, and 8 bases lay in between.